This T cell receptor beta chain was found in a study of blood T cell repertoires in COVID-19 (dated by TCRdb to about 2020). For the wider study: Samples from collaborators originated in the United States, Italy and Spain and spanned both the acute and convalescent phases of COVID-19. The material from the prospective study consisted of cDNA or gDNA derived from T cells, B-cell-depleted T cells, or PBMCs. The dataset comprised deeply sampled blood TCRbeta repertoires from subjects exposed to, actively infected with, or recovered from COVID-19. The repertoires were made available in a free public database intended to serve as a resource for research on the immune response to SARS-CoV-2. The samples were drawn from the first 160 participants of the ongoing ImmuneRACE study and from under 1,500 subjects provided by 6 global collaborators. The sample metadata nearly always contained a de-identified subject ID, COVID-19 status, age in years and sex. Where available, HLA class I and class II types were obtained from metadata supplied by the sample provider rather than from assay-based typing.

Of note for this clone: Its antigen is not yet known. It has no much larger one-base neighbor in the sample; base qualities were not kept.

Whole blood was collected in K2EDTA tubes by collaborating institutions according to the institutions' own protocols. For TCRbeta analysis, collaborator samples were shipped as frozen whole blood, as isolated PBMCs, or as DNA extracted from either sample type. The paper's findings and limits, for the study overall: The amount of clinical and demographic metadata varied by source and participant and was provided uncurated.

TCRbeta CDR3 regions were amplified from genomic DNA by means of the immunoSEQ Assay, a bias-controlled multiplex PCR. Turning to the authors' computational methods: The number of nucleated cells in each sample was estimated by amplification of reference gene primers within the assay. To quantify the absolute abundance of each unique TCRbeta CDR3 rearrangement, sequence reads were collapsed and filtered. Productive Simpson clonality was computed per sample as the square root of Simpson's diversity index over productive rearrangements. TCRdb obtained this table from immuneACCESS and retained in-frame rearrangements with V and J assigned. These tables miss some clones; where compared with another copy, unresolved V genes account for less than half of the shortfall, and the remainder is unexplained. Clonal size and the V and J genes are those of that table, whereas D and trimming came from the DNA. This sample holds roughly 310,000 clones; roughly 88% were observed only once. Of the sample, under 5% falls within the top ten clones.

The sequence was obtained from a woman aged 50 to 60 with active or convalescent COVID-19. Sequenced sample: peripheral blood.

The CDR3 sequence is CASNHRTRVNTGELFF. The DNA sequence is given as TGTGCCAGCAACCATCGGACTAGAGTAAACACCGGGGAGCTGTTTTTT. The chain is assembled from TRBV27 and TRBJ2-2, with TRBD2 identical over 7 junction bases. The germline V end is reduced by 7 bases and the J end by 2 bases; junction bases left unmatched: 10. From a lookup of the germline V gene (reference sequence), CDR1 and CDR2 are MNHEY and SMNVEV. The CDR3, cysteine through phenylalanine, is 16 amino acids long. The DNA shown is the 48-base CDR3, in frame from base 1.